Presented here are 27 T cell receptor beta chains from one specimen sequenced in a study of regulatory T cells in long-lasting Graves disease. As for time point: persistent/refractory GD, antithyroid drugs over 5 years with positive TRAb. From RNA extracted from PBMCs, the TCR library was made. CDR3 regions were amplified by Arm-PCR using iRepertoire HTBI primers to build TCR beta libraries. TCRdb analysed the multiplex PCR reads with MiXCR anew, one entry per CDR3 protein. The sample contains 420,000 or so distinct CDR3 sequences, about a quarter of which appear only once. This specimen consisted of peripheral blood mononuclear cells (PBMCs), obtained when the disease was refractory, from a patient treated with antithyroid drugs. These receptors were obtained from a female donor with Graves disease.

Remarks on this clonotype: A read error may produce the germline difference seen at one junction end. Here the CDR3 reads CASAGGVNEKLFF. CDR3 sequence (DNA): TGTGCCAGCGCTGGCGGGGTTAATGAGAAACTGTTTTTT. This rearrangement joins TRBV5-6 to TRBJ1-4; D remains ambiguous. Germline V lookup: CDR1 SGHDT, CDR2 YYEEEE. The CDR3 is 13 amino acids.

The V call is TRBV4-3, the J call TRBJ2-3; TRBD2 agrees at 8 bases. J lost 6 bases, V lost 4 bases, and 15 bases had no gene match. Germline CDR1 is LGHNA and CDR2 is YSLEER. The CDR3 has 17 amino acids. The CDR3 DNA reads TGCGCCAGCAGCCCTCAAGAGGATGCGGGAGGACTGGATACGCAGTATTTT. It encodes CASSPQEDAGGLDTQYF.

The chain uses TRBV6-1 and TRBJ2-7; 9 nucleotides match TRBD2. With V trimmed by 10 bases and J by 4 bases, 20 bases remained unmatched. The germline V gene encodes CDR1 MNHNS and CDR2 SASEGT. CDR3 length equals 17 residues. The CDR3: CATCQEVAGGRVYEQYF. CDR3 nucleotide sequence: TGTGCCACTTGTCAAGAGGTGGCGGGAGGGAGAGTTTACGAGCAGTACTTC.

A remark on this clonotype: Just one base apart from a much larger clone, this may be a read error. The V call is TRBV7-9, the J call TRBJ1-5; D is possibly TRBD1 (6 bases). Germline V CDR1 and CDR2: SEHNR, FQNEAQ (reference sequence). This CDR3 region has 13 residues. Trimming stripped 4 bases from V and 9 bases from J, with 13 bases between. The CDR3 here is CASSSIKQGPQHF. Written as DNA, the CDR3 is TGTGCCAGCAGCTCGATCAAACAGGGGCCCCAGCATTTT.

This chain joins TRBV29-1 and TRBJ1-3; 7 bases line up with TRBD1. This CDR3 is built from 13 residues. The J segment lost 7 bases and the V segment lost 7 bases, leaving 10 bases of the junction unmatched. Germline lookup yields CDR1 SQVTM and CDR2 ANQGSEA. The CDR3 region is CSAADRTRNTIYF. The CDR3 nucleotides read TGCAGCGCGGCGGACAGGACCCGGAACACCATATATTTT. Filled out from reference TRBV29-1 and TRBJ1-3, the complete variable domain reads SAVISQKPSRDICQRGTSLTIQCQVDSQVTMMFWYRQQPGQSLTLIATANQGSEATYESGFVIDKFPISRPNLTFSTLTVSNMSPEDSSIYLCSAADRTRNTIYFGEGSWLTVV.

Concerning this clonotype itself: A read error may be the cause here, since a much bigger clone is one base away. Since the CDR3 does not end with the conserved phenylalanine or tryptophan, this likely comes from a read error. V is TRBV7-2 and J is TRBJ1-5; D is undetermined. V lost 0 bases, J lost 0 bases, and 6 bases lay in between. The V gene's germline CDR1 is SGHTA and CDR2 FQGNSA. This CDR3 comprises 15 residues. The CDR3 loop is CASSLAQNSNQPQHS. Written as DNA, the CDR3 is TGTGCCAGCAGCTTAGCCCAGAATAGCAATCAGCCCCAGCATTCT.

In its sample, this clonotype was seen many times. The chain uses TRBV7-8 and TRBJ1-2; 7 positions match TRBD1. The CDR3 totals 13 residues. V was pared by 5 bases and J by 4 bases, with 4 bases of the junction left unmatched. Germline lookup yields CDR1 SGHVS and CDR2 FQNEAQ. CDR3 loop: CASSDRQGYGYTF. Here the CDR3 DNA reads TGTGCCAGCAGCGACAGACAGGGCTATGGCTACACCTTC.

This clonotype showed up many times. The chain employs TRBV2 and TRBJ1-4; D is perhaps TRBD1 (6 bases). V was pared by 2 bases and J by 8 bases, with 18 bases between. Germline V gene data show CDR1 as SNHLY and CDR2 as FYNNEI. CDR3 length: 16 residues. In DNA form, the CDR3 reads TGTGCCAGCAGTGAACTGGGTTGGGAGCAGGGGGAAAAACTGTTTTTT. This sequence encodes CASSELGWEQGEKLFF.

The rearrangement uses TRBV20-1 and TRBJ1-3; D is possibly TRBD1 (6 bases). This CDR3 is 14 amino acids long. The V gene lost 0 bases and the J gene lost 4 bases, with 10 bases spanning the gap. Germline CDR1 DFQATT, CDR2 SNEGSKA (reference sequence). The CDR3 loop is CSARDRGAGNTIYF. CDR3 DNA: TGCAGTGCTAGAGATCGGGGGGCAGGAAACACCATATATTTT.

This chain links TRBV29-1 with TRBJ1-1, with D hard to call. Germline CDR1 and CDR2: SQVTM and ANQGSEA. This CDR3 is 13 amino acids long. Trimming took off 4 bases at V and 0 bases at J, with 9 bases between the two ends. The CDR3 nucleotides read TGCAGCGTTGCTCCGCTCATGAACACTGAAGCTTTCTTT. Its translation is CSVAPLMNTEAFF.

A few counts support this clonotype. The V call is TRBV27, the J call TRBJ1-2; 9 bases fit TRBD1. This CDR3 contains 15 residues. Germline V gene sequence: CDR1 MNHEY, CDR2 SMNVEV (reference sequence). Trimming took 5 bases from V and 8 from J; bases not matched to a gene: 12. The CDR3 coding sequence is TGTGCCAGCAGTCCGGGACAGGGACTCCCGCGAGGCTACACCTTC. Translated: CASSPGQGLPRGYTF.

On this clonotype itself: A much larger clone lies one base from this, so it may be a read error. This chain uses TRBV6-1 with TRBJ1-2; D not certain. Germline V gives CDR1 MNHNS, CDR2 SASEGT. Trimming cost V 7 bases and J 7 bases, with 19 bases left between them. This CDR3 contains 14 residues. CDR3 protein: CASMVGPRIGGYTF. The DNA for the CDR3 is TGTGCCAGCATGGTCGGGCCTCGTATAGGTGGCTACACCTTC.

The table lists this clonotype with many counts. The chain carries TRBV11-2 and TRBJ1-1; D call uncertain. The germline V gene has CDR1 SGHAT and CDR2 FQNNGV. V was trimmed by 3 bases and J by 5 bases, leaving 10 bases between them. The CDR3 totals 13 residues. The chain's CDR3 is CASSFDTQTEAFF. The CDR3 DNA is TGTGCCAGCAGCTTTGACACGCAAACTGAAGCTTTCTTT.

This clonotype appeared many times. This sequence joins TRBV28 and TRBJ1-2, with TRBD1 as a possible D gene (5 bases). CDR3 length equals 14 residues. Germline assignment: CDR1 MDHEN and CDR2 SYDVKM. Trimming left V 6 bases short and J 4 bases short, with 15 bases between. The CDR3 loop is CASRPHRGGYGYTF. The CDR3 bases are TGTGCCAGCAGGCCCCACCGGGGGGGCTATGGCTACACCTTC.

The chain is built from TRBV24-1 and TRBJ2-5; D gene unclear. The length of the CDR3 is 14 residues. Trimming cost V 2 bases and J 2 bases, with 8 bases left between them. The germline V gene encodes CDR1 KGHDR and CDR2 SFDVKD. CDR3 region: CATSDSNSQETQYF. In DNA, the CDR3 is TGTGCCACCAGTGATTCAAACAGTCAAGAGACCCAGTACTTC.

V and J are TRBV7-9 and TRBJ2-7; D call uncertain. Germline loops: CDR1 SEHNR, CDR2 FQNEAQ (reference sequence). V was pared by 5 bases and J by 0 bases, with 14 bases between. The CDR3 is 15 residues long. DNA for the CDR3: TGTGCCAGCAGCCTGAGCCTATCCCTCTCCTACGAGCAGTACTTC. It encodes CASSLSLSLSYEQYF.

There are a few counts of this clonotype. This chain uses TRBV2 with TRBJ1-3, with D unresolved. The germline gives CDR1 SNHLY, CDR2 FYNNEI. The CDR3 contains 15 residues. V shed 1 base and J shed 1 base, with 8 bases lying between them. The chain's CDR3 is CASSEDGTSGNTIYF. CDR3 in DNA: TGTGCCAGCAGTGAAGACGGAACTTCTGGAAACACCATATATTTT. Drawing the rest from reference TRBV2 and TRBJ1-3, the complete variable domain is EPEVTQTPSHQVTQMGQEVILRCVPISNHLYFYWYRQILGQKVEFLVSFYNNEISEKSEIFDDQFSVERPDGSNFTLKIRSTKLEDSAMYFCASSEDGTSGNTIYFGEGSWLTVV.

The chain carries TRBV12-3 or TRBV12-4 and TRBJ2-2; D is ambiguous. V lost 4 bases to trimming and J lost 2 bases, with 8 bases between them. The CDR3 is made up of 14 amino acids. For the CDR3, the DNA is TGTGCCAGCAGTTCTACTCCAAACACCGGGGAGCTGTTTTTT. Amino acids: CASSSTPNTGELFF.

The count of this clonotype is one. The V and J genes are TRBV7-9 and TRBJ2-2; D remains ambiguous. V lost 7 bases and J 10 bases, leaving 13 bases between the germline ends. This CDR3 has 12 residues. Germline V CDR1 and CDR2: SEHNR, FQNEAQ (reference sequence). CDR3 nucleotide sequence: TGTGCCAGCACAGACACCGTCGAGGAGCTGTTTTTT. It specifies CASTDTVEELFF.

This clonotype appeared a few times. This chain joins TRBV4-1 and TRBJ1-4, with no clear D. With 2 bases removed from V and 5 bases from J, the gap between germline ends came to 12 bases. The CDR3 loop spans 15 amino acids. The germline CDR1 and CDR2 sequences are MGHRA and YSYEKL. CDR3: CASSQHRASNEKLFF. For the CDR3, the DNA is TGCGCCAGCAGCCAACACCGGGCCTCGAATGAAAAACTGTTTTTT.

This chain joins TRBV28 and TRBJ2-1, with D perhaps TRBD1 (5 bases). The CDR3 runs 12 residues. The V gene's germline CDR1 is MDHEN and CDR2 SYDVKM. V lost 5 bases and J 10 bases, leaving 12 bases between the germline ends. CDR3 loop: CASSPLGAEQFF. The CDR3 region has the DNA TGTGCCAGCAGTCCGCTTGGGGCCGAGCAGTTCTTC. The complete variable domain, with remaining parts taken from reference TRBV28 and TRBJ2-1, reads DVKVTQSSRYLVKRTGEKVFLECVQDMDHENMFWYRQDPGLGLRLIYFSYDVKMKEKGDIPEGYSVSREKKERFSLILESASTNQTSMYLCASSPLGAEQFFGPGTRLTVL.

This clonotype has a handful of counts. The J gene is TRBJ2-5, the V gene TRBV5-6, with a possible D match to TRBD1 (8 bases). CDR1 is SGHDT and CDR2 is YYEEEE in the germline V gene. This CDR3 comprises 15 residues. V lost 0 bases and J lost 4, with 13 bases in between. The CDR3, as DNA: TGTGCCAGCAGCTTGGGGACAGGGAGGGGAGAGACCCAGTACTTC. Protein product: CASSLGTGRGETQYF.

The chain combines TRBV12-3 or TRBV12-4 with TRBJ1-6, with no clear D. This CDR3 contains 17 residues. The V and J ends lost 5 bases and 0 bases respectively, with 14 bases between them. The CDR3 loop reads CASSLFSSSSYNSPLHF. CDR3 DNA sequence: TGTGCCAGCAGTCTGTTTTCTTCCAGCTCCTATAATTCACCCCTCCACTTT.

This clonotype was observed a few times. The V and J genes are TRBV10-3 and TRBJ1-2; D call uncertain. CDR3 size: 12 residues. Per the germline V gene, CDR1 is ENHRY and CDR2 is SYGVKD. The V end lost 3 bases, the J end lost 0 bases, and 2 bases lay between the germline ends. The CDR3 nucleotides are TGTGCCATCAGTGATTCTAACTATGGCTACACCTTC. Translation: CAISDSNYGYTF.

As concerns this clonotype: A much larger clone is a single base away; this may be a read error. The chain links TRBV12-3 or TRBV12-4 to TRBJ1-1; 7 nucleotides align to TRBD1. This CDR3 has 14 amino acids. This CDR3 is CANSFGTANTEAFF. In DNA form, the CDR3 reads TGTGCCAACAGTTTCGGGACAGCGAACACTGAAGCTTTCTTT.

The V call is TRBV12-3 or TRBV12-4, the J call TRBJ2-1; D tentatively fits TRBD1 or TRBD2 (5 bases each). The V gene lost 5 bases and the J gene lost 4 bases, with 15 bases spanning the gap. The CDR3 loop spans 15 amino acids. This CDR3 reads CASSPTWGWYNEQFF. In DNA form, the CDR3 reads TGTGCCAGCAGTCCCACGTGGGGGTGGTACAATGAGCAGTTCTTC.

The chain carries TRBV20-1 and TRBJ1-1, with TRBD1 identical over 10 bases. This CDR3 region has 16 residues. Germline lookup yields CDR1 DFQATT and CDR2 SNEGSKA (reference sequence). J gave up 0 bases and V 2 bases, and 6 bases lay outside the gene matches. This CDR3 is CSARPGTGVMNTEAFF. The CDR3 DNA follows: TGCAGTGCTAGACCTGGGACAGGGGTGATGAACACTGAAGCTTTCTTT.